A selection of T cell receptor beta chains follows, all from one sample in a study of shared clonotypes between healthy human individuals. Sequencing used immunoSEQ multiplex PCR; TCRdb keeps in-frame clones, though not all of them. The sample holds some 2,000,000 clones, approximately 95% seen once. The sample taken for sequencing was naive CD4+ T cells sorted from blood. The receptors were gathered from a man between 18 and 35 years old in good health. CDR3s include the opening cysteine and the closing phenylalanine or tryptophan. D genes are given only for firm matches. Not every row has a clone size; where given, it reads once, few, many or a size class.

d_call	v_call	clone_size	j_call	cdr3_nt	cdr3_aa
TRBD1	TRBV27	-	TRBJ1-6	TGTGCCAGCGGAACGGACAGGATTATCGCTATGTCACCCCTCCACTTT	CASGTDRIIAMSPLHF
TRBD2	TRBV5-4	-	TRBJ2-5	TGTGCCAGCAGAGCCGGGACTAGCGGAAACCAAGAGACCCAGTACTTC	CASRAGTSGNQETQYF
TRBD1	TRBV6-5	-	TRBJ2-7	TGTGCCAGCGATAGGAGACAGGGGGGCGAGCAGTACTTC	CASDRRQGGEQYF
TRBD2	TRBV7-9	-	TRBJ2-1	TGTGCCAGCAGCTTACTACGACTAGCGGAAAATGAGCAGTTCTTC	CASSLLRLAENEQFF
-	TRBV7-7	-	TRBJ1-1	TGCGCCATCAGACCGCAGAACACTGAAGCTTTCTTT	CAIRPQNTEAFF
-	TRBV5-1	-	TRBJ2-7	TGCGCCAGCAGCTTGGGAGGTGGGAAGGTCTACGAGCAGTACTTC	CASSLGGGKVYEQYF
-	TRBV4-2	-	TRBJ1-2	TGTGCCAGCAGCCAGTCGACAGGAGCTAACTATGGCTACACCTTC	CASSQSTGANYGYTF
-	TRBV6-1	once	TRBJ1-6	TGTGCCAGCAGTGACCTCCTTACCGGGCCTAATTCACCCCTCCACTTT	CASSDLLTGPNSPLHF
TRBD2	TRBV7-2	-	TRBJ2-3	TGTGCCAGCAGCTGGGGACTAGCGGGAGGCACAGATACGCAGTATTTT	CASSWGLAGGTDTQYF
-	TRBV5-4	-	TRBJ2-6	TGTGCCAGCAGGCTACAGGGATCTGGGGCCAACGTCCTGACTTTC	CASRLQGSGANVLTF
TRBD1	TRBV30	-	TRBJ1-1	TGTGCCTGGGGACAGGGGGCCACTGAAGCTTTCTTT	CAWGQGATEAFF
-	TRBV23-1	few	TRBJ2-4	TGCGCCAGCAGCCTTCTGCGAGGGTTAGCCAAAAACATTCAGTACTTC	CASSLLRGLAKNIQYF
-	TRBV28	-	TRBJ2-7	TGTGCCAGCAGTTTGGTACTCTCCTACGAGCAGTACTTC	CASSLVLSYEQYF
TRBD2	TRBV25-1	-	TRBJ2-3	TGTGCCAGCAGTGTTAGCGGGGTCCCTAGGGATACGCAGTATTTT	CASSVSGVPRDTQYF
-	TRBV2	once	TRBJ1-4	TGTGCCAGCAGTGGGTCAGCCGCAACTAATGAAAAACTGTTTTTT	CASSGSAATNEKLFF
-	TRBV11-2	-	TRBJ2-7	TGTGCCAGCAGCTCAGACAGGCTCTACGAGCAGTACTTC	CASSSDRLYEQYF
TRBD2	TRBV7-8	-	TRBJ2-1	TGTGCCAGCAGCTTAGCTGGACTAGCGGGGGGCCCCTACAATGAGCAGTTCTTC	CASSLAGLAGGPYNEQFF
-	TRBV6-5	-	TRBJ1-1	TGTGCCAGCAGTCCCCCCGGCTTCACTGAAGCTTTCTTT	CASSPPGFTEAFF
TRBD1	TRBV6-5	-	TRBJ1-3	TGTGCCAGCAGAGGGACAGGGGGGCACACCATATATTTT	CASRGTGGHTIYF
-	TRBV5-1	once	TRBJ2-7	TGCGCCAGCAGCTTGGAATACGTTCAAGGAGAGCAGTACTTC	CASSLEYVQGEQYF
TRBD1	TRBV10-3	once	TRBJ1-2	TGTGCCATCAGGCCCCAAGAACAGGGGTACTATGGCTACACCTTC	CAIRPQEQGYYGYTF
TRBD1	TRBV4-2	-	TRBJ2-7	TGTGCCAGCAAGATCCGGGACAGAGCCTACGAGCAGTACTTC	CASKIRDRAYEQYF
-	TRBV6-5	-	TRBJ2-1	TGTGCCAGCAAATTTCTGGACACCGACAATGAGCAGTTCTTC	CASKFLDTDNEQFF
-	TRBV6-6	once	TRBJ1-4	TGTGCCAGCAGTATACTCGTGGGGGGTACCTATGAAAAACTGTTTTTT	CASSILVGGTYEKLFF
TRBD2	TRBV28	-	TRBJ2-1	TGTGCCAGCAGTTTTCGGGGGACTAGCTTCTCCTACAATGAGCAGTTCTTC	CASSFRGTSFSYNEQFF
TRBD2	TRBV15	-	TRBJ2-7	TGTGCCACCAGCAGCCGGGGGGAAGGCTTCTACGAGCAGTACTTC	CATSSRGEGFYEQYF
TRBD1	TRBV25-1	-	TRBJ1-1	TGTGCCAGCAGTGAGGCAGGGGGCATAGGCACTGAAGCTTTCTTT	CASSEAGGIGTEAFF
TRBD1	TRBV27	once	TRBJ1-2	TGTGCCAGCAGTTTATGGGGGGGACAGGGTAACTATGGCTACACCTTC	CASSLWGGQGNYGYTF
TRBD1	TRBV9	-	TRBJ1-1	TGTGCCAGCAGCGTAGACATTGGGACAGGGAACACTGAAGCTTTCTTT	CASSVDIGTGNTEAFF
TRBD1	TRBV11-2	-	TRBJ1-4	TGTGCCAGCAGCCCCCGGACAGGGGGCCCGAATGAAAAACTGTTTTTT	CASSPRTGGPNEKLFF
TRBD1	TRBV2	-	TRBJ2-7	TGTGCCAGCAGCCAGACAGGGAGCTCCTACGAGCAGTACTTC	CASSQTGSSYEQYF
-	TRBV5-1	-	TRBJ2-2	TGCGCCAGCAGCTCCCGGACAGCGAACACCGGGGAGCTGTTTTTT	CASSSRTANTGELFF
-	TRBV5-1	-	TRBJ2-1	TGCGCCAGCAGCTTCACCGGGGATCTCTACAATGAGCAGTTCTTC	CASSFTGDLYNEQFF
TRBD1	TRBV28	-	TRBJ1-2	TGTGCCAGCAGTTTAATGGGACAGGGTCGGCGCCTAACTATGGTTGGCTACACCTTC	CASSLMGQGRRLTMVGYTF
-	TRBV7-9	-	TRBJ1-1	TGTGCCAGCAGCTTCAAACAGGGTACTGACGAAGCTTTCTTT	CASSFKQGTDEAFF
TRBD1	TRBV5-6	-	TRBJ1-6	TGTGCCAGCAGCGATCTACCTGCGACAGGGCCCAATTCACCCCTCCACTTT	CASSDLPATGPNSPLHF
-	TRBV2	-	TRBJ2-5	TGTGCCAGCAGCCAACACCTCCAAGAGACCCAGTACTTC	CASSQHLQETQYF
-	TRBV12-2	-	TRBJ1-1	-	CASRSVGGGTEAFF
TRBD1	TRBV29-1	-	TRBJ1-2	TGCAGCGTCCAGACAGGGGGGTGGTATGGCTACACCTTC	CSVQTGGWYGYTF
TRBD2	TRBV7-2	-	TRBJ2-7	TGTGCCAGCAGCTTCTTAGCGGGACAAACTTCCTACGAGCAGTACTTC	CASSFLAGQTSYEQYF
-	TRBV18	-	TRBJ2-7	TGTGCCAGCTCACAAGGGGTTTGGTACGAGCAGTACTTC	CASSQGVWYEQYF
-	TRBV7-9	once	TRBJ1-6	TGTGCCAGCAGCTTGACAGACCGGGACCGGCATCAGGCCCTCCACTTT	CASSLTDRDRHQALHF
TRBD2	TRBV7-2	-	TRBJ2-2	TGTGCCAGCAGCACTAGCCCTTGGGAGCGGGAGAACACCGGGGAGCTGTTTTTT	CASSTSPWERENTGELFF
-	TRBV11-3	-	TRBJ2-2	TGTGCCAGCAGCTTAGAGGGCTGGGGCGCTTCGAACACCGGGGAGCTGTTTTTT	CASSLEGWGASNTGELFF
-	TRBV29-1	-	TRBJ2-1	TGCAGCGTTGAACGGCAGGGGCTGGATGAGCAGTTCTTC	CSVERQGLDEQFF
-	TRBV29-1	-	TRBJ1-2	TGCAGCGTTGCAACAGGCGGCGGCTACACCTTC	CSVATGGGYTF
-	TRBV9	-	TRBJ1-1	TGTGCCAGCAGCCCGAACGTGGCCCGGAACACTGAAGCTTTCTTT	CASSPNVARNTEAFF
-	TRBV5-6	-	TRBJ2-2	TGTGCCAGCAGCATCTTCTTCGGAGGGAGAAATACCGGGGAGCTGTTTTTT	CASSIFFGGRNTGELFF
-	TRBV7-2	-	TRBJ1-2	TGTGCCAGCAGCCTCTATTCTGGGTCAGATGGCTACACCTTC	CASSLYSGSDGYTF